The 18 T cell receptor beta chains in this list originate from one sample, sequenced in a study of T cells after yellow fever vaccination (dated by TCRdb to between 2018 and 2020). In light of the paper, this sample's treatment or condition label describes: live attenuated yellow fever vaccine strain. The method behind the library was 5' RACE. Sequencing relied on an Illumina HiSeq 2500. Starting from the raw public reads, TCRdb applied fastp trimming at Q25, assembled clones with MiXCR and retained in-frame beta chains. Rows matching on CDR3 protein sequence are summarized as one entry with the most common DNA and genes. For this sample there are 450,000 to 600,000 distinct CDR3 sequences; about 17% appear just once. The ten top clones hold 17% of the sample. Sequenced here: PBMCs, sampled about 5 days after the first yellow fever vaccination. The receptors derive from a man aged 18 to 30 who received the YFV17D yellow fever vaccine.

The rearrangement joins TRBV12-3 or TRBV12-4 to TRBJ1-2, with 7 positions matching TRBD1. The J segment lost 4 bases and the V segment lost 5 bases, leaving 10 bases of the junction unmatched. The CDR3 runs 15 residues. The DNA of the CDR3 is TGTGCCAGCAGTCCCGGGTCCGGGACAGTCTATGGCTACACCTTC. Translated, it gives CASSPGSGTVYGYTF.

This chain links TRBV4-3 with TRBJ1-2; 9 bases align to TRBD1. The germline CDR1 and CDR2 sequences are LGHNA and YSLEER. J gave up 7 bases and V 0 bases, and 6 bases lay outside the gene matches. This CDR3 is 15 amino acids long. This chain's CDR3 is CASSQDKDRGLGYTF. CDR3 bases: TGCGCCAGCAGCCAAGATAAGGACAGGGGCCTTGGCTACACCTTC.

V usage is TRBV12-3 or TRBV12-4 and J usage is TRBJ1-1; no clear D. The CDR3 has 13 amino acids. V was clipped by 7 bases and J by 1 base, with 10 bases between them. CDR3 coding DNA: TGTGCCAGCACCCTGACACAGAACACTGAAGCTTTCTTT. Translating it yields CASTLTQNTEAFF.

The chain uses TRBV7-9 and TRBJ1-4; the D gene is possibly TRBD1 (6 bases). The CDR3 is made up of 16 amino acids. Trimming took 4 bases from V and 8 from J, leaving 20 bases between them. Per germline, CDR1 SEHNR and CDR2 FQNEAQ (reference sequence). CDR3 DNA sequence: TGTGCCAGCAGCTCCCCAGGAGGACAGAGAGAAGAAAAACTGTTTTTT. It codes for CASSSPGGQREEKLFF.

This clonotype was seen more than once but under ten times. CDR3 bases: TGTGCCAGCAGTTTAGCGCGCAGGGCACGCAATTCACCCCTCCACTTT. Translating gives CASSLARRARNSPLHF. V is TRBV12-3 or TRBV12-4 and J is TRBJ1-6; the D gene is possibly TRBD1 (5 bases). Trimming shortened V by 0 bases and J by 7 bases, and 13 bases separated the two germline ends. This CDR3 is built from 16 residues.

V gene TRBV7-8 combines with J gene TRBJ2-3; 7 nucleotides match TRBD2. The CDR3 runs to 15 residues. The germline gives CDR1 SGHVS, CDR2 FQNEAQ. J gave up 2 bases and V 4 bases, and 6 bases lay outside the gene matches. The CDR3 bases are TGTGCCAGCAGCTCAGCAGCGGGGACCACAGATACGCAGTATTTT. Protein sequence: CASSSAAGTTDTQYF.

In its sample, this clonotype was seen a few times. The V gene is TRBV5-1, the J gene TRBJ1-1; the D gene is possibly TRBD1 (5 bases). Trimming removed 4 bases from V and 1 base from J, with 17 bases in between. Per the germline V gene, CDR1 is SGHRS and CDR2 is YFSETQ. This CDR3 has 16 amino acids. CDR3 DNA: TGCGCCAGCAGCCTGTCGCCAGGGCAAACGAACACTGAAGCTTTCTTT. Encoded protein: CASSLSPGQTNTEAFF.

This chain connects TRBV7-2 to TRBJ1-2; D is ambiguous. Looked up from germline, CDR1 is SGHTA and CDR2 is FQGNSA. This CDR3 spans 13 amino acids. V dropped 2 bases and J dropped 3 bases, with 7 bases sitting between them. The CDR3 DNA reads TGTGCCAGCAGCTTAAAGGCCTACTATGGCTACACCTTC. Protein product: CASSLKAYYGYTF.

The chain couples TRBV6-2 or TRBV6-3 to TRBJ2-3; D not resolved. The germline gives CDR1 MNHEY, CDR2 SVGEGT. This CDR3 is 14 amino acids long. Trimming removed 2 bases from V and 4 bases from J, with 10 bases in between. The DNA of the CDR3 is TGTGCCAGCAGTTACCGGTACTCCCCAGATACGCAGTATTTT. This codes for CASSYRYSPDTQYF.

The table lists this clonotype with many counts. V usage is TRBV2 and J usage is TRBJ2-1; 14 positions match TRBD2. CDR3 length equals 15 residues. Germline CDR1 reads SNHLY; CDR2 reads FYNNEI. V trimming: 6 bases; J trimming: 12 bases; junction bases outside the gene matches: 10. Here the CDR3 reads CASRPQTSGGARQFF. Here the CDR3 DNA reads TGTGCCAGCAGACCACAGACTAGCGGGGGGGCCAGGCAGTTCTTC.

V and J are TRBV18 and TRBJ1-5; D unclear. The CDR3 length is 13 residues. CDR1 is KGHSH, CDR2 LQKENI, per germline. V lost 6 bases to trimming and J lost 5 bases, with 11 bases between them. CDR3 nucleotides: TGTGCCAGCTCTGGAGGTAACGATCAGCCCCAGCATTTT. This translates into CASSGGNDQPQHF.

This sequence joins TRBV5-4 and TRBJ2-1; unclear D gene. The germline gives CDR1 SGHNT, CDR2 YYREEE (reference sequence). The CDR3 is 13 amino acids. Trimming removed 5 bases at V and 6 bases at J, with 12 bases between. CDR3 protein: CASSSESPNEQFF. Written as DNA, the CDR3 is TGTGCCAGCAGTTCCGAAAGTCCCAATGAGCAGTTCTTC.

The rearrangement uses TRBV20-1 and TRBJ1-1, with TRBD1 identical over 7 bases. Trimming removed 5 bases from V and 4 bases from J; junction bases left unmatched: 7. Germline CDR1 and CDR2: DFQATT and SNEGSKA (reference sequence). This CDR3 has 13 amino acids. The CDR3 loop reads CSAGKGAPTEAFF. CDR3 in DNA: TGCAGTGCTGGAAAGGGGGCGCCCACTGAAGCTTTCTTT.

This clonotype has only a few counts. The gene calls are TRBV4-2 and TRBJ2-3, with 10 bases lining up with TRBD2. Per germline, CDR1 LGHNA and CDR2 YNFKEQ. With 3 bases clipped from V and 1 base from J, the junction kept 16 bases outside the gene matches. The CDR3 has 20 amino acids. The CDR3 sequence: CASSHRREAGGPYGTDTQYF. CDR3 DNA: TGTGCCAGCAGCCACCGAAGGGAAGCGGGGGGGCCTTACGGCACAGATACGCAGTATTTT.

The rearrangement uses TRBV29-1 and TRBJ2-3; D gene unclear. The CDR3 loop spans 14 amino acids. Germline CDR1 and CDR2: SQVTM and ANQGSEA. V lost 2 bases and J lost 0, with 9 bases in between. The CDR3 here is CSVERRVSTDTQYF. In nucleotides, the CDR3 is TGCAGCGTTGAAAGGCGAGTTAGCACAGATACGCAGTATTTT.

The chain is built from TRBV4-1 and TRBJ2-1; 11 nucleotides match TRBD2. From germline, CDR1 is MGHRA and CDR2 YSYEKL. Unmatched junction bases numbered 7, after V lost 6 bases and J lost 3 bases. This CDR3 region has 16 residues. CDR3 protein: CASRLAGTSGYNEQFF. CDR3 nucleotides: TGCGCCAGCAGATTAGCCGGGACTAGCGGCTACAATGAGCAGTTCTTC.

J is TRBJ1-2 and V is TRBV7-9, with D uncertain. CDR1 and CDR2 (germline): SEHNR, FQNEAQ (reference sequence). This CDR3 has 13 residues. V lost 1 base to trimming and J lost 7 bases, with 10 bases between them. CDR3 amino acids: CASSLGPGSGYTF. For the CDR3, the DNA is TGTGCCAGCAGCTTAGGGCCTGGGTCTGGCTACACCTTC.

The chain carries TRBV9 and TRBJ1-6; D possibly corresponds to TRBD1 (5 bases). The CDR3 spans 13 residues. V was trimmed by 3 bases and J by 10 bases, leaving 11 bases between them. Germline CDR1 and CDR2: SGDLS and YYNGEE. CDR3 amino acids: CASSGRVTSPLHF. CDR3 sequence (DNA): TGTGCCAGCAGCGGCAGGGTAACATCACCCCTCCACTTT.